Included here is one TCR beta chain sequence, with context. Its antigen is still unknown. This record belongs to a study of tissue T cells after allogeneic stem cell transplantation. The wider study: Viable blood and marrow gave sorted CD3+ T cells if numbers allowed.

CDR1 is SGHVS and CDR2 is FNYEAQ in the germline V gene. The V end was cut by 3 bases, the J end by 5 bases, with 7 bases between. The CDR3 extends over 13 amino acids. Produced via immunoSEQ multiplex PCR; TCRdb's table is partial and in-frame only. The sample contains 25,000 to 35,000 clones, roughly 87% of which appear only once. Points from the study as a whole: Shared clones across patients were few; motif clustering revealed tissue-specific shared signatures.

The V gene is TRBV7-6, the J gene TRBJ2-2, with unresolved D. The sequence came from a woman aged 18 to 55 who later had graft-versus-host disease after an allogeneic stem cell transplant. The sample in question was blood, obtained before transplantation. The CDR3 protein is CASSFAATGELFF. In nucleotides, the CDR3 is TGTGCCAGCAGCTTTGCAGCGACCGGGGAGCTGTTTTTT.